This is a list of T cell receptor beta chains from one sample in a study of human T cells and chemical hapten exposure. Each CDR3 protein is one row after TCRdb ran MiXCR on the RACE reads. The sample yields approximately 400,000 distinct CDR3 sequences, 5% to 6.5% seen once. The sequencing here drew on whole blood, taken in connection with sensitization to the hapten diphenylcyclopropenone (DPC). Source of these receptors: a woman in her forties or fifties with alopecia areata. Some clones in this sample may be carry-over from other donors' samples. The CDR3 runs from the conserved cysteine through the conserved F or W. D genes are given only for firm matches. Clone size, where shown, is once, few, many, or a class for clones that have expanded.

D,J,V,size,DNA,CDR3
TRBD2,TRBJ2-7,TRBV7-9,many,TGTGCCAGCAGCTCTAGCGGGGGTCCCGAGCAGTACTTC,CASSSSGGPEQYF
.,TRBJ1-6,TRBV7-2,many,TGTGCCAGCAGCTTAGGAGGGGGTTCGGGTTCACCCCTCCACTTT,CASSLGGGSGSPLHF
.,TRBJ2-1,TRBV14,many,TGTGCCAGCAGCTTAGGAGGCGGTTCCTTCTACAATGAGCAGTTCTTC,CASSLGGGSFYNEQFF
TRBD2,TRBJ2-7,TRBV5-1,once,TGCGCCAGCAGCTTGGAAGGGACTAGCGTATACGAGCAGTACTTC,CASSLEGTSVYEQYF
.,TRBJ2-3,TRBV30,many,TGTGCCCACGCTCTAGCGATCGAAAGCACAGATACGCAGTATTTT,CAHALAIESTDTQYF
.,TRBJ2-1,TRBV5-1,few,TGCGCCAGCAGCCGAATGGTGAATGAGCAGTTCTTC,CASSRMVNEQFF
.,TRBJ2-7,TRBV12-3/TRBV12-4,many,TGTGCCAGCAGTTTAGTTCAGGGATCAATCTACGAGCAGTACTTC,CASSLVQGSIYEQYF
.,TRBJ1-4,TRBV10-3,many,TGTGCCATCAGGGCCTTCGGACCTAATGAAAAACTGTTTTTT,CAIRAFGPNEKLFF
.,TRBJ2-7,TRBV6-2/TRBV6-3,.,TGTGCCAGCAGTATTGGACAGTACGAGCAGTACTTC,CASSIGQYEQYF
.,TRBJ2-7,TRBV4-1,.,TGCGCCAGCAGCCAGGCCCAGGGTTACGAGCAGTACTTC,CASSQAQGYEQYF
.,TRBJ1-3,TRBV3-1,many,TGTGCCAGCAGCCAAGCTGGGGCCCCACCTGGAAACACCATATATTTT,CASSQAGAPPGNTIYF
.,TRBJ1-2,TRBV20-1,.,TGCAGTGCTAGAGATAGATCGAACTATGGCTACACCTTC,CSARDRSNYGYTF
.,TRBJ2-1,TRBV4-3,many,TGCGCCAGCAGCCAAGATCTAGGCCAGCAGTTCTTC,CASSQDLGQQFF
.,TRBJ2-7,TRBV7-2,many,TGTGCCAGCAGTGCCGGGGTAGCGAACTACGAGCAGTACTTC,CASSAGVANYEQYF
.,TRBJ2-1,TRBV10-1,.,TGCGCCAGCAGTGAGTTGTCTAGTAGGCGATTCAATGAGCAGTTCTTC,CASSELSSRRFNEQFF
TRBD2,TRBJ2-1,TRBV29-1,many,TGCAGCGTTGATGGACTAGCGGGACACTCCTACAATGAGCAGTTCTTC,CSVDGLAGHSYNEQFF
.,TRBJ1-5,TRBV29-1,few,TGCAGCGTGGGTTACGGGGACCAGCCCCAGCATTTT,CSVGYGDQPQHF
TRBD2,TRBJ2-1,TRBV4-3,many,TGCGCCAGCAGCCAAGGGATCCTAGCGGGAGGTCCAGGGAACAATGAGCAGTTCTTC,CASSQGILAGGPGNNEQFF
.,TRBJ2-1,TRBV28,few,TGTGCCAGCAGTTTCCGGGGGTTTAACAATGAGCAGTTCTTC,CASSFRGFNNEQFF
.,TRBJ1-1,TRBV5-1,.,TGCGCCAGCAGCTTGGTCGGGACGGTGAACACTGAAGCTTTCTTT,CASSLVGTVNTEAFF
.,TRBJ1-2,TRBV7-9,.,TGTGCCAGCAGCTTGGGGGCGGACTCCTACACCTTC,CASSLGADSYTF
TRBD2,TRBJ2-3,TRBV10-3,many,TGTGCCATCAGTGTGGCGGGGGGTAGCACAGATACGCAGTATTTT,CAISVAGGSTDTQYF
.,TRBJ2-7,TRBV11-2,.,TGTGCCAGCACCCGTAGTGGGGGTGACGAGCAGTACTTC,CASTRSGGDEQYF
TRBD1,TRBJ1-1,TRBV28,few,TGTGCCAGCAGGGCCCTACAGGGGGACACTGAAGCTTTCTTT,CASRALQGDTEAFF
.,TRBJ1-2,TRBV5-6,few,TGTGCCAGCAGCTGGGGCGGACAGTATGGCTACACCTTC,CASSWGGQYGYTF
.,TRBJ1-5,TRBV12-3/TRBV12-4,.,TGTGCCAGCAGTTTTATAGGGATTGGGGATCAGCCCCAGCATTTT,CASSFIGIGDQPQHF
TRBD2,TRBJ2-5,TRBV27,.,TGTGCCAGCAGTTACATCGGGAGGGCACAAGAGACCCAGTACTTC,CASSYIGRAQETQYF
.,TRBJ2-1,TRBV11-2,many,TGTGCCAGCAGCTTGCACAATGAGCAGTTCTTC,CASSLHNEQFF
TRBD1,TRBJ2-1,TRBV12-5,many,TGTGCTAGTGGTTTGATACCCGACGGGACAGCACACAATGAGCAGTTCTTC,CASGLIPDGTAHNEQFF
.,TRBJ2-3,TRBV9,many,TGTGCCAGCAGCCCTGTGGCAGCCATCACAGATACGCAGTATTTT,CASSPVAAITDTQYF
.,TRBJ1-4,TRBV7-9,many,TGTGCCAGCAGGTCAACAGGTTCCTTTAATGAAAAACTGTTTTTT,CASRSTGSFNEKLFF
.,TRBJ2-5,TRBV2,.,TGTGCCAGCAGTGATCAAATCGCACGGGGGGAGACCCAGTACTTC,CASSDQIARGETQYF
TRBD2,TRBJ2-3,TRBV5-1,many,TGCGCCAGCAGCCCCGGACTAGCGGGAGGGCCGGGCACAGATACGCAGTATTTT,CASSPGLAGGPGTDTQYF
.,TRBJ1-6,TRBV6-6,.,TGTGCCAGCGGGGAGGGGTCGTATAATTCACCCCTCCACTTT,CASGEGSYNSPLHF
.,TRBJ2-3,TRBV6-5,many,TGTGCCAGCAAAATCTCCCCTAGCACAGATACGCAGTATTTT,CASKISPSTDTQYF
TRBD1,TRBJ2-6,TRBV11-3,many,TGTGCCAGCAGCCCCGGGACAGGGACGGGGCCTGGGGCCAACGTCCTGACTTTC,CASSPGTGTGPGANVLTF
.,TRBJ1-4,TRBV10-3,many,TGTGCCATCAGTCTCCAGGACGGGGAAAAACTGTTTTTT,CAISLQDGEKLFF
.,TRBJ2-3,TRBV5-1,few,TGCGCCAGCAGCTTGGCCCCTTTAGGGACAGATACGCAGTATTTT,CASSLAPLGTDTQYF
.,TRBJ1-1,TRBV7-9,.,TGTGCCAGCAGCTTAGGCGTTCCCCCGACGGCTTTCTTT,CASSLGVPPTAFF
TRBD2,TRBJ2-1,TRBV28,many,TGTGCCAGCAAACTAGCGGGATACAATGAGCAGTTCTTC,CASKLAGYNEQFF
.,TRBJ1-2,TRBV20-1,.,TGCAGTGCTAGAGATGACCTATACTATGGCTACACCTTC,CSARDDLYYGYTF
.,TRBJ2-5,TRBV7-2,.,TGTGCCAGCAGCCAAAGTCCTGAAGAGACCCAGTACTTC,CASSQSPEETQYF
.,TRBJ1-5,TRBV18,few,TGTGCCAGCTCAACAGGACGGAACCGTAATCAGCCCCAGCATTTT,CASSTGRNRNQPQHF
.,TRBJ1-5,TRBV12-3/TRBV12-4,.,TGTGCCAGCGGACCCTGGGAAAGCAATCAGCCCCAGCATTTT,CASGPWESNQPQHF
TRBD1,TRBJ1-5,TRBV12-3/TRBV12-4,few,TGTGCCAGCAGTCCGCTACAGGGGGCGAGCAATCAGCCCCAGCATTTT,CASSPLQGASNQPQHF
.,TRBJ1-5,TRBV15,many,TGTGCCACCAGCAGGGCAGGGAGACCTAGCAATCAGCCCCAGCATTTT,CATSRAGRPSNQPQHF
.,TRBJ1-2,TRBV10-2,few,TGCGCCAGCAGAGAACTTACAGGGTCCACCTATGGCTACACCTTC,CASRELTGSTYGYTF
.,TRBJ2-5,TRBV5-6,many,TGTGCCAGCAGCCTCAGGACCGGGGAGACCCAGTACTTC,CASSLRTGETQYF
.,TRBJ1-1,TRBV9,.,TGTGCCAGCAGCGTAGATTTCAAGAACACTGAAGCTTTCTTT,CASSVDFKNTEAFF
.,TRBJ1-1,TRBV10-3,.,TGTGCCATCAGTGAGAAAGGGAATGGAGTTAGGAACACTGAAGCTTTCTTT,CAISEKGNGVRNTEAFF
.,TRBJ2-5,TRBV5-8,many,TGTGCCAGCAGCTTGAGGCTGGGGGGACAGACCCAGTACTTC,CASSLRLGGQTQYF
TRBD2,TRBJ2-3,TRBV20-1,many,TGCAGTGCTATTGCCCGCCGGGGGGGCTTCACAGATACGCAGTATTTT,CSAIARRGGFTDTQYF
.,TRBJ2-3,TRBV29-1,few,TGCAGCGTTGAGGGTTCCAGGAGCACAGATACGCAGTATTTT,CSVEGSRSTDTQYF
.,TRBJ1-5,TRBV28,.,TGTGCCAGCAGGGGGCTTAGGAACAATCAGCCCCAGCATTTT,CASRGLRNNQPQHF
.,TRBJ2-1,TRBV12-3/TRBV12-4,many,TGTGCCAGCAGTTTGGCTGGATCCAGGAATGAGCAGTTCTTC,CASSLAGSRNEQFF
.,TRBJ2-3,TRBV27,few,TGTGCCATCTCCCCAGGGAAGAACACAGATACGCAGTATTTT,CAISPGKNTDTQYF
.,TRBJ1-6,TRBV6-6,many,TGTGCCAGCACACCTGAAAAGCGGACGATCGGCTCACCCCTCCACTTT,CASTPEKRTIGSPLHF
TRBD2,TRBJ2-7,TRBV6-2/TRBV6-3,.,TGTGCCAGCAGACTAGGGGCGGGAGCCTCCTACGAGCAGTACTTC,CASRLGAGASYEQYF